What follows are 5 T cell receptor beta chains derived from one specimen sequenced in a study of cytomegalovirus exposure and HLA in healthy donors. The PCR used 60 Vbeta and 13 Jbeta primers. Method: immunoSEQ multiplex PCR; TCRdb's copy keeps in-frame clones and lacks some. The table has hundreds of thousands of clones, 80% to 90% seen once; the top ten hold 2.5% to 3%. Sequencing was carried out using PBMCs. The receptor source for this set is a man younger than 45 in good health and CMV-seronegative.

This chain connects TRBV28 to TRBJ1-1; 9 bases fit TRBD1. Trimming cost V 6 bases and J 1 base; bases outside gene matches: 3. The CDR3 runs to 14 residues. Germline values: CDR1 MDHEN, CDR2 SYDVKM. CDR3 residues: CASRETGGNTEAFF. Written as DNA, the CDR3 is TGTGCCAGCAGGGAGACAGGGGGGAACACTGAAGCTTTCTTT.

The chain uses TRBV5-1 and TRBJ2-2; the D gene is possibly TRBD2 (6 bases). Looked up from germline, CDR1 is SGHRS and CDR2 is YFSETQ. V was pared by 2 bases and J by 4 bases, with 12 bases between. The CDR3 runs to 15 residues. CDR3 DNA sequence: TGCGCCAGCAGCTTAAGTGGGGGGAGCACCGGGGAGCTGTTTTTT. Translation gives CASSLSGGSTGELFF. The whole variable domain, filled in from reference TRBV5-1 and TRBJ2-2, reads KAGVTQTPRYLIKTRGQQVTLSCSPISGHRSVSWYQQTPGQGLQFLFEYFSETQRNKGNFPGRFSGRQFSNSRSEMNVSTLELGDSALYLCASSLSGGSTGELFFGEGSRLTVL.

This rearrangement joins TRBV4-1 to TRBJ2-2; TRBD2 matches at 10 bases. The CDR3 loop spans 19 amino acids. CDR1 is MGHRA and CDR2 is YSYEKL in the germline V gene. With V trimmed by 3 bases and J by 3 bases, 13 bases remained unmatched. The CDR3 protein is CASSHLFLLAGWDTGELFF. The CDR3 region has the DNA TGCGCCAGCAGCCATCTTTTTTTACTAGCGGGGTGGGACACCGGGGAGCTGTTTTTT.

The chain uses TRBV28 and TRBJ2-7; TRBD2 matches 15 bases. This CDR3 is 16 amino acids long. CDR1 is MDHEN and CDR2 is SYDVKM in the germline V gene. With V trimmed by 2 bases and J by 7 bases, 6 bases remained unmatched. This CDR3 is CASSLPGLAGGREQYF. CDR3 sequence (DNA): TGTGCCAGCAGTTTACCCGGACTAGCGGGGGGGCGTGAGCAGTACTTC.

This clone has just one count. This rearrangement joins TRBV27 to TRBJ2-2, with D possibly TRBD1 on 5 matching bases. The CDR3 totals 16 residues. Germline assignment: CDR1 MNHEY and CDR2 SMNVEV (reference sequence). The V gene lost 7 bases and the J gene lost 5 bases, with 20 bases spanning the gap. The CDR3 loop is CASTHLPIRETGELFF. In DNA, the CDR3 is TGTGCCAGCACCCACCTTCCAATCAGGGAAACCGGGGAGCTGTTTTTT.